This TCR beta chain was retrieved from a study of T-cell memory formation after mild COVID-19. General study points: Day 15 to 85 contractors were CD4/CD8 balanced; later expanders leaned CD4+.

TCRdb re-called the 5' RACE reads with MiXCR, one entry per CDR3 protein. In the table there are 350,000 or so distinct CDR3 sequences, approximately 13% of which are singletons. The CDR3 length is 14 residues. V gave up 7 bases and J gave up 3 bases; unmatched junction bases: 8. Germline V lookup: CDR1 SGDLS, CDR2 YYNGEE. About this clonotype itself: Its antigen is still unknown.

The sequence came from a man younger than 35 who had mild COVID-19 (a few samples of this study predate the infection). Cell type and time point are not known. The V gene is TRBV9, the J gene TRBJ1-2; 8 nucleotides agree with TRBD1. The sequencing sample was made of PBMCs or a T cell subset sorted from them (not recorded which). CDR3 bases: TGTGCCAGCGCTGCCGAGACAGGGGACTATGGCTACACCTTC. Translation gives CASAAETGDYGYTF.